Below, 18 T cell receptor beta chains from the same sample are listed, as sequenced in a study of T cells in Graves' hyperthyroidism and ophthalmopathy. What was amplified from RNA transcripts were TCR beta CDR3 regions. Carried out on the TCR CDR3, a first-round RT-PCR used the HTBI primer set. MiXCR, applied by TCRdb to the multiplex PCR reads, yields one record per CDR3 protein. The repertoire holds hundreds of thousands of distinct CDR3 sequences, with around 16% as singletons. Sequenced: blood. The receptor set was obtained from a woman between 18 and 29 years old with Graves' hyperthyroidism.

This clonotype was observed many times. This chain connects TRBV20-1 to TRBJ2-7, with D hard to call. Trimming removed 2 bases at V and 2 bases at J, with 13 bases between. Germline V gives CDR1 DFQATT, CDR2 SNEGSKA (reference sequence). This CDR3 contains 14 residues. The CDR3 DNA is TGCAGTGCTAGATACCCGCAGCCTGCCTACGAGCAGTACTTC. Its protein is CSARYPQPAYEQYF.

V is TRBV5-8 and J is TRBJ2-7; D uncertain. The CDR3 loop spans 14 amino acids. Trimming removed 5 bases at V and 4 bases at J, with 16 bases between. Germline V lookup: CDR1 SGHTS, CDR2 YDEGEE. CDR3 loop: CASRKGFSAYEQYF. The DNA for the CDR3 is TGTGCCAGCAGAAAAGGGTTCTCCGCGTACGAGCAGTACTTC. The variable domain in full, completed from reference TRBV5-8 and TRBJ2-7, reads EAGVTQSPTHLIKTRGQQATLRCSPISGHTSVYWYQQALGLGLQFLLWYDEGEERNRGNFPPRFSGRQFPNYSSELNVNALELEDSALYLCASRKGFSAYEQYFGPGTRLTVT.

The genes are TRBV19 and TRBJ2-5, with 9 bases aligning to TRBD2. Trimming took 5 bases from V and 5 from J; bases not matched to a gene: 6. The CDR3 is made up of 14 amino acids. Germline V lookup: CDR1 LNHDA, CDR2 SQIVND (reference sequence). The CDR3 loop reads CASSAGLAGETQYF. CDR3 nucleotide sequence: TGTGCCAGTAGTGCGGGACTAGCAGGGGAGACCCAGTACTTC.

This clonotype occurred many times. The chain has TRBV29-1 and TRBJ1-5, with a weak D call TRBD1 (6 bases). CDR3 size: 14 residues. V was cut by 4 bases and J by 2 bases, with 12 bases left in between. Germline CDR1 is SQVTM and CDR2 is ANQGSEA. As DNA, the CDR3 is TGCAGCGTTGGGGGGCTGGGGGGCAATCAGCCCCAGCATTTT. Translating gives CSVGGLGGNQPQHF.

This clonotype was recorded at least ten times. The V call is TRBV3-1, the J call TRBJ2-7; D possibly corresponds to TRBD1 (6 bases). Germline CDR1 and CDR2: LGHDT and YNNKEL (reference sequence). The CDR3 has 11 amino acids. V was trimmed by 9 bases and J by 7 bases, leaving 13 bases between them. This CDR3 is CASRWGREQYF. DNA for the CDR3: TGTGCCAGTCGGTGGGGGCGAGAGCAGTACTTC.

The chain joins TRBV6-2 or TRBV6-3 to TRBJ2-7; maybe TRBD2 (6 bases). The CDR3 totals 13 residues. The V end lost 4 bases, the J end lost 2 bases, and 9 bases lay between the germline ends. CDR1 is MNHEY and CDR2 is SVGEGT in the germline V gene. The chain's CDR3 is CASSWEVPYEQYF. The CDR3 region has the DNA TGTGCCAGCAGTTGGGAGGTCCCCTACGAGCAGTACTTC.

The table lists this clonotype with a few counts. The genes are TRBV6-2 or TRBV6-3 and TRBJ2-2; 12 bases fit TRBD2. CDR3 length: 16 residues. Germline lookup yields CDR1 MNHEY and CDR2 SVGEGT. V shed 7 bases and J 4 bases; nucleotides not matched to a gene: 7. Written as DNA, the CDR3 is TGTGCCAGCACCGATCCGGGACTAGCGGGCACCGGGGAGCTGTTTTTT. Translation gives CASTDPGLAGTGELFF.

This clonotype was found many times. The CDR3 bases are TGTGCCAGCAACCCCGACGGGAGCAATCAGCCCCAGCATTTT. Protein: CASNPDGSNQPQHF. The V call is TRBV6-2 or TRBV6-3, the J call TRBJ1-5; no firm D call. Looked up from germline, CDR1 is MNHEY and CDR2 is SVGEGT. This CDR3 region has 14 residues. V was cut by 7 bases and J by 1 base, with 11 bases left in between.

This clonotype has more than one count but fewer than ten. The V gene is TRBV4-1, the J gene TRBJ1-1; D is unclear. This CDR3 contains 15 residues. V lost 1 base to trimming and J lost 0 bases, with 9 bases between them. Germline V CDR1 and CDR2: MGHRA, YSYEKL. This chain's CDR3 is CASSQVRNMNTEAFF. The CDR3 bases are TGCGCCAGCAGCCAAGTACGAAACATGAACACTGAAGCTTTCTTT.

This chain uses TRBV7-3 with TRBJ2-3, with TRBD2 matching over 9 bases. The germline V gene has CDR1 SGHTA and CDR2 FQGTGA. The junction had 4 bases not matched to a gene; V was cut back by 5 bases and J by 4 bases. The CDR3 spans 14 residues. The CDR3: CASSRAGGADTQYF. CDR3 bases: TGTGCCAGCAGCAGAGCGGGGGGCGCAGATACGCAGTATTTT.

There are many counts of this clonotype. The rearrangement joins TRBV7-9 to TRBJ2-1; TRBD1 agrees at 9 bases. V trimming: 1 base; J trimming: 10 bases; junction bases outside the gene matches: 8. The germline CDR1 and CDR2 sequences are SEHNR and FQNEAQ (reference sequence). The CDR3 is 15 amino acids. As DNA, the CDR3 is TGTGCCAGCAGCTTAGTAGGACAGGGGCGAGGGGAGCAGTTCTTC. Translated: CASSLVGQGRGEQFF.

At least ten counts were recorded for this clonotype. The V call is TRBV2, the J call TRBJ2-7, with 8 bases identical to TRBD1. V lost 1 base and J lost 5; bases outside the gene matches: 13. This CDR3 contains 17 residues. The germline V gene encodes CDR1 SNHLY and CDR2 FYNNEI. The CDR3 sequence: CASSEVGQGAPIHEQYF. The CDR3 nucleotides are TGTGCCAGCAGTGAAGTCGGGCAGGGGGCGCCGATTCACGAGCAGTACTTC. The entire variable domain, with the rest obtained from reference TRBV2 and TRBJ2-7, is as follows: EPEVTQTPSHQVTQMGQEVILRCVPISNHLYFYWYRQILGQKVEFLVSFYNNEISEKSEIFDDQFSVERPDGSNFTLKIRSTKLEDSAMYFCASSEVGQGAPIHEQYFGPGTRLTVT.

This clonotype was counted ten times or more. This chain links TRBV20-1 with TRBJ1-6; tentative D call: TRBD1 (6 bases). The CDR3 extends over 13 amino acids. Trimming stripped 3 bases from V and 9 bases from J, with 12 bases between. The germline V gene has CDR1 DFQATT and CDR2 SNEGSKA (reference sequence). CDR3 nucleotides: TGCAGTGCTAGTAAACAGGGAGGTTCACCCCTCCACTTT. The encoded protein is CSASKQGGSPLHF.

The chain recombines TRBV12-3 or TRBV12-4 with TRBJ2-1, with 16 bases aligning to TRBD2. The CDR3 length is 18 residues. The V segment lost 5 bases and the J segment 8 bases; nucleotides outside the gene matches: 12. The CDR3 spells CASSRFLFGTSGGDEQFF. CDR3 bases: TGTGCCAGCAGTCGTTTTTTGTTTGGGACTAGCGGGGGGGATGAGCAGTTCTTC.

This clonotype was seen only a few times. J is TRBJ2-5 and V is TRBV20-1, with 12 bases identical to TRBD1. Germline V gene sequence: CDR1 DFQATT, CDR2 SNEGSKA (reference sequence). The CDR3 is 16 amino acids. V lost 6 bases to trimming and J lost 9 bases; unmatched junction nucleotides: 17. CDR3 sequence reads: CSARNRDRGLSWSQYF. In DNA form, the CDR3 reads TGCAGTGCGCGTAACCGGGACAGGGGGCTTTCTTGGTCCCAGTACTTC.

About this clonotype itself: A read error may explain this, as a much larger clone is one base away. The DNA of the CDR3 is TGTGCCAGCAGTACAGAGCCAGGCCAGCCCCAGCATTTT. It translates to CASSTEPGQPQHF. The chain has TRBV6-2 or TRBV6-3 and TRBJ1-5; D is ambiguous. The germline gives CDR1 MNHEY, CDR2 SVGEGT. V lost 5 bases to trimming and J lost 7 bases, with 12 bases between them. The CDR3 is 13 residues long.

Details on this clonotype: With a much larger clone just one base away, this may be a read error. The genes are TRBV12-3 or TRBV12-4 and TRBJ2-7, with TRBD2 matching 11 bases. The trim removed 6 bases at V and 7 bases at J, leaving 14 bases unmatched. The CDR3 is 16 residues long. This chain's CDR3 is CASRAPLAGGGDEQYF. The CDR3 nucleotides read TGTGCCAGCAGGGCTCCTCTAGCGGGGGGCGGGGATGAGCAGTACTTC.

This clonotype was observed many times. The rearrangement links TRBV6-1 to TRBJ2-2; D ambiguous. CDR1 is MNHNS and CDR2 is SASEGT in the germline V gene. V was cut by 6 bases and J by 4 bases, with 12 bases left in between. The CDR3 totals 14 residues. As DNA, the CDR3 is TGTGCCAGCAGGGCAGGTTGGGGCACCGGGGAGCTGTTTTTT. Protein sequence: CASRAGWGTGELFF.